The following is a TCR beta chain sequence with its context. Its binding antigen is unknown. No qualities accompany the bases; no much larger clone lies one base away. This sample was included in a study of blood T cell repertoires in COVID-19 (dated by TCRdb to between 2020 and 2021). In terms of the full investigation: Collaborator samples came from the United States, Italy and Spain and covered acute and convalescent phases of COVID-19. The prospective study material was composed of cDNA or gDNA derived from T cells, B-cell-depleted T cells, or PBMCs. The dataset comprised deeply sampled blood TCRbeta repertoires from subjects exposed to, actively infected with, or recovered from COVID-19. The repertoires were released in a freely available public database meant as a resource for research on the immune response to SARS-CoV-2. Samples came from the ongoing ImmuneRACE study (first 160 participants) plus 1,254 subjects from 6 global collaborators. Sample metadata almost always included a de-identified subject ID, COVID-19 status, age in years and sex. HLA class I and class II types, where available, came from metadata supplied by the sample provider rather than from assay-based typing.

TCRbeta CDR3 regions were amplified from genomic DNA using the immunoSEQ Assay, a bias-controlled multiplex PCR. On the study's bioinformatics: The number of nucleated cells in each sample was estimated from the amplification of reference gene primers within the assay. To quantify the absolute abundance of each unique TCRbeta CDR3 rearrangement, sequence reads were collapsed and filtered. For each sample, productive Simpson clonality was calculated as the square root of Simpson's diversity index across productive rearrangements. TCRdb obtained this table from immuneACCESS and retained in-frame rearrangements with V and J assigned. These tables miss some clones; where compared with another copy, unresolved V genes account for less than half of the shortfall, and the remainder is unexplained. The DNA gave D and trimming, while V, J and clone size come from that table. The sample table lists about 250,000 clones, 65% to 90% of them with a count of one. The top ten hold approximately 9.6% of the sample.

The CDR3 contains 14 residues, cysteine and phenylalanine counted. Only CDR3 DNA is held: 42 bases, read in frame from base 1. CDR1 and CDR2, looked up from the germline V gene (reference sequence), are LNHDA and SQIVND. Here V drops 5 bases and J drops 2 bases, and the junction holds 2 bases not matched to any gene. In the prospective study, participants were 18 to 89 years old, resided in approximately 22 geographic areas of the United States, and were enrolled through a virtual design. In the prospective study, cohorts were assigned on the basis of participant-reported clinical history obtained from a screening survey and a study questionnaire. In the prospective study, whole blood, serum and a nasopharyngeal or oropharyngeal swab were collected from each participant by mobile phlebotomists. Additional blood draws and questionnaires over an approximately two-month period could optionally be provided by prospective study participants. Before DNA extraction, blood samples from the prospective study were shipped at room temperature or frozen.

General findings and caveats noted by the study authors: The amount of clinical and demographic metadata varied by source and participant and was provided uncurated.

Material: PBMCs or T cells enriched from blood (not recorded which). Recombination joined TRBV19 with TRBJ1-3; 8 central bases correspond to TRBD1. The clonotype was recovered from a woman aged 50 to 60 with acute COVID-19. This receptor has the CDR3 CASSWTGPGNTIYF. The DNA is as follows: TGTGCCAGTAGTTGGACAGGGCCTGGAAACACCATATATTTT.